The next 4 T cell receptor beta chains were all read from a single sample in a study of molecular identifiers for immune sequencing clone quantification. TCRdb re-derived calls from the PCR reads in MiXCR, one entry per CDR3 protein. Altogether just under 650,000 distinct CDR3 sequences are present, approximately 20% being singletons, with the ten largest covering 0.7% to 1%. Sequenced: naive CD8+ T cells from blood, with Jurkat cell RNA spiked in. The sample's subset: FACS-sorted CD8+CD4-CCR7+CD45RA+ naive T cells. The origin of the receptors is a human donor in good health. Some libraries in this study had Jurkat cell RNA spiked in.

Concerning this clonotype: This may stem from a read error, because a much larger clone lies one nucleotide away. This chain joins TRBV7-2 and TRBJ2-1; D uncertain. Germline values: CDR1 SGHTA, CDR2 FQGNSA. The CDR3 runs to 14 residues. Trimming removed 8 bases at V and 6 bases at J, with 17 bases between. The chain's CDR3 is CASGPFGSLNEQFF. The CDR3 bases are TGTGCCAGCGGCCCCTTTGGTTCACTCAATGAGCAGTTCTTC.

This clonotype appeared a few times. The rearrangement links TRBV5-5 to TRBJ2-7; TRBD2 matches 14 bases. J gave up 5 bases and V 4 bases, and 14 bases lay outside the gene matches. CDR1 is SGHKS, CDR2 YYEKEE, per germline (reference sequence). This CDR3 contains 18 residues. The CDR3 nucleotides read TGTGCCAGCAGCCAAACCGCAGGGACTAGCGGGAGATGGGACGAGCAGTACTTC. Encoded protein: CASSQTAGTSGRWDEQYF.

This clonotype was detected many times. This chain uses TRBV30 with TRBJ2-2; D is undetermined. Trimming pared 4 bases from V and 2 bases from J, leaving 11 bases between. The germline V gene has CDR1 GTSNPN and CDR2 SVGIG (reference sequence). The CDR3 covers 14 residues. The CDR3 here is CAWIAARNTGELFF. The CDR3, as DNA: TGTGCCTGGATTGCAGCGCGCAACACCGGGGAGCTGTTTTTT.

Comment on this clonotype: Being one base from a much bigger clone, this may be a read error. The rearrangement uses TRBV30 and TRBJ2-6; D might be TRBD1 or TRBD2, each matching 5 bases. From germline, CDR1 is GTSNPN and CDR2 SVGIG (reference sequence). V was pared by 5 bases and J by 1 base, with 21 bases between. The CDR3 spans 18 residues. In nucleotides, the CDR3 is TGTGCCTGGGAATACCGGGACGGACACCTTTCTGGGGCCAACGTCCTGACTTTC. Protein sequence: CAWEYRDGHLSGANVLTF.